This T cell receptor beta chain was recovered during a study of cytomegalovirus exposure and HLA in healthy donors. Findings and limits, study-wide: Researchers reported that a few CMV-associated chains were confirmed in vitro as CMV antigen-specific.

In regard to this clone: Its antigen is not identified.

This CDR3 is 16 amino acids long. V lost 2 bases and J lost 5, with 19 bases in between. Looked up from germline, CDR1 is SGHRS and CDR2 is YFSETQ. Profiling relied on immunoSEQ multiplex PCR, and the TCRdb table lists in-frame clones only, not all of them. In the table there are more than 150,000 clones, more than 80% of which are singletons. Sequencing was done on a sample of PBMCs. The genes are TRBV5-1 and TRBJ2-5, with unresolved D. The sequence was collected from a man between 18 and 35 years old in good health and CMV-seropositive. CDR3 protein: CASSLMPQSLRETQYF. As DNA, the CDR3 is TGCGCCAGCAGCTTAATGCCCCAATCACTCAGGGAGACCCAGTACTTC.